The text below deals with one T cell receptor (beta chain). The target of this receptor is not known. The input lacks base qualities; no much larger clone sits a single base away. The data were taken from a study of cytomegalovirus exposure and HLA in healthy donors (TCRdb year 2017). In terms of the full investigation: An earlier analysis of approximately 640 of the donors reported more than 250 Gb of sequence data and 100 million to 140 million unique TCR beta sequences from about 200 million T cells. A later analysis re-analyzed previously published TCR beta repertoires from 660 or so donors and added high-resolution HLA genotyping to study TCR occurrence patterns. To predict cytomegalovirus infection status, the study combined high-throughput TCR immunosequencing, statistical association of individual TCRs with disease status, and machine learning. Every discovery cohort repertoire had been produced on one sequencing platform. The number of donors typed differed by locus, with 629-630 for A, B, C, DRB1 and DQB1, over 500 for DQA1, 600 to 610 for DPA1, and around 450 for DPB1. Because of strong linkage in the cohort, roughly five DR-DQ haplotypes were treated as single units for association and clustering. The study profiled the T cell repertoires of about 640 subjects by immunosequencing and related them to cytomegalovirus serostatus. Among roughly 400 genotyped donors of the cohort, an average of approximately 220,000 unique TCR beta nucleotide sequences was sequenced per donor, of which about 18% were non-productive. Class I and class II HLA loci were covered by the typing at four-digit resolution. A later genetic analysis used genome-wide SNP genotypes for about three fifths of the 666 donors, treating that subset as a discovery cohort. In addition to the first cohort of about 650 subjects, a separate validation cohort of 130 or so different subjects was used. Donor age, sex, ethnicity and CMV serostatus were collected together with the repertoire data. About 320 gigabases of sequencing data and approximately 80 million unique TCR sequences were included in an early release covering about 600 HLA-typed donors. The aim of the study was to test whether cataloging public T cell receptors could identify signatures of past pathogen exposure. In an earlier analysis of around 540 of the donors, high-throughput TCR beta sequencing was used to judge whether each TCR beta V gene segment behaved as functional or pseudogenic. The later analysis used no new phenotypic data to find candidate immune exposures, relying instead on TCR beta sequences and their occurrence across donors. Of the roughly 390 genotyped donors, 80% to 90% were placed in the genetic ancestry cluster associated with self-reported Caucasian donors.

General conclusions and limits of the study: The study listed 150 to 200 TCR beta chains as associated with cytomegalovirus. Because HLA typing was missing for some donors at each locus, association tests included only the typed subset. Presence/absence analyses assumed roughly uniform sequencing depth across donors, an assumption that may not hold. V-gene and J-gene trimming of TCR beta chains was associated with a missense DCLRE1C variant in a later genetic analysis, and the association was replicated in an independent cohort. It was suggested by the authors that the approach could potentially be generalized to other disease states and immunological phenotypes. In a later analysis, TCR association rates were found to vary across HLA loci, with the most associated TCRs seen for DRB1 alleles and the fewest for HLA-C alleles. Only TCR beta chains were sequenced in this cohort, and the absence of alpha or paired-chain data limited detectable features. While some public TCRs were present in many individuals, most TCR sequences turned up only very rarely across donors. Some 16 rarely observed V segments, including chromosome 9 orphons, were excluded from the earlier analysis of a few hundred of the donors because counts were too low. When HLA alleles, especially DR and DQ, strongly co-occurred, attributing TCR associations to individual alleles was difficult. A later analysis associated 16,951 TCR beta sequences with specific HLA alleles at a false discovery rate of 0.05. In vitro tests confirmed that a few of the cytomegalovirus-associated TCR beta chains recognize cytomegalovirus antigens. The 87-base-pair reads could not distinguish some IMGT-functional V segments, including TRBV6-2 and TRBV6-3, so those segments were excluded. According to a later genetic analysis, donors in an Asian-associated ancestry cluster had fewer N-insertions in productive TCRs than the approximately 610-donor mean. A later analysis reported that several top co-occurrence clusters appeared linked to parvovirus B19, influenza, CMV and Epstein-Barr virus. In both the original and validation cohorts, the classifier was reported to diagnose cytomegalovirus status with high specificity and sensitivity. CMV serostatus was the only immune exposure information available for the cohort. Broadly in line with IMGT annotations, most TCR beta V segments showed up in productive rearrangements about 90% or about 30% of the time in an earlier analysis of 450 to 600 of the donors. Compared with equally common non-associated chains, HLA-associated TCR beta chains in a later analysis were more clonally expanded and had lower generation probabilities. Correlated functional status among segregating V segments might be attributable to linkage disequilibrium, but an unknown experimental factor could not be ruled out. A later analysis found that most CMV-associated TCR beta chains appeared HLA-restricted, with HLA associations seemingly driven largely by CMV exposure. A cluster of highly shared sequence variants was judged likely to be a technical artifact of the sequencing pipeline. A further reported finding was that TCR beta sequences accurately predicted the HLA-A and HLA-B alleles for most subjects in the first cohort.

The library was built by means of the immunoSEQ multiplex PCR assay. For the multiplex PCR, a mixture combining 60 forward primers for TCR Vbeta segments and 13 reverse primers for TCR Jbeta segments was used. A multiplex PCR assay on genomic DNA amplified the CDR3 region of rearranged TCR beta genes. Amplified TCR beta libraries were sequenced as 87-base-pair reads on the Illumina HiSeq System. As for the original processing: A later analysis counted about 80 million unique TCR beta chains across the 666 repertoires, and around 12 million of these chains were shared by at least two donors. Raw reads were error-corrected and collapsed into unique sequences with a nearest-neighbor algorithm that merged closely related sequences to remove PCR and sequencing errors. V, D and J gene segments were assigned by aligning CDR3 sequences to IMGT reference sequences. For a sequence to be retained, at least a six-nucleotide match to both a V gene segment and a J gene segment was required. A rearrangement counted as productive if the CDR3 had no stop codons and remained in frame with V and J, and every other rearrangement counted as non-productive. CDR3 was defined by IMGT convention, running from the second conserved V-encoded cysteine to the conserved J-encoded phenylalanine. In an earlier analysis of 550 to 650 of the donors, sequences lacking an unambiguous match to a single V gene segment were excluded. An earlier analysis of fewer than 750 of the donors classified V segments as functional when productive rearrangements were above 56.7% and as segregating when the standard deviation between donors was above 5%. A statistical classification framework was built to diagnose cytomegalovirus status from the catalog of TCR beta chain sequences. A later analysis assigned V and J genes by comparing TCR nucleotide sequences with IMGT/GENE-DB human TR gene sequences. In a later analysis, CDR3 sequences and most-parsimonious VDJ recombination scenarios were assigned using the TCRdist pipeline. In a later analysis, each TCR beta chain was defined by its CDR3 amino acid sequence together with its V-gene family, and reads without a unique V-gene family were excluded. As a way to deal with suspected cross-contamination and a sequencing artifact, a later analysis dropped roughly 620 nucleotide sequences that were highly shared and had low generation probability. In a later analysis, a clonal expansion index for each public chain was calculated from normalized within-repertoire ranks of inferred template counts. In a later analysis, generation probabilities were computed with a VDJ recombination model fitted to out-of-frame rearrangements, and the resulting probabilities were checked against IGoR. In a later analysis, hypergeometric tests were used to score TCR-TCR, TCR-HLA and TCR-CMV co-occurrence, with a repertoire-size bias correction applied to TCR pairs. False discovery rates were estimated in a later analysis by permuting HLA or CMV assignments 20 times. A later analysis grouped co-occurring TCRs with DBSCAN, adding TCRdist sequence similarity when clustering within HLA-allele-positive subsets. For co-occurrence clustering, repertoires with fewer than 30,000 or more than 120,000 public chains were excluded, along with four to six repertoires with anomalous nucleotide sharing. The immuneACCESS repertoire file appears here via TCRdb, limited to in-frame rearrangements. These files lack a portion of the clones; in checked studies, under half of the deficit traces to unresolved V genes, and the cause of the others is not known. The V and J calls and the clone size are those of that table, but D and trimming were determined from the DNA. The sample table records 65,000 to 85,000 clones; around four fifths of these occur just once. The ten largest clonotypes hold around 3.1% of the sample.

Measured from the cysteine to the phenylalanine, the CDR3 is 14 residues long. Only the CDR3 DNA stays, 42 bases, in frame from base 1. CDR1 and CDR2, per the germline V gene, are MGHRA and YSYEKL. Trimming at the junction amounts to 0 bases on V and 0 bases on J, and the germline ends lie 5 bases apart. The cohort consisted of 650 to 850 healthy bone marrow donors. At the time of sampling, every cohort member was nominally healthy, though immune exposures that went unrecorded were likely present. The donor was CMV seropositive and belonged to the group of about 290 seropositive cohort members. Each donor provided a peripheral blood sample, and peripheral blood mononuclear cells were used for TCR beta sequencing. Genomic DNA extraction from the blood cell samples was performed with the Qiagen DNeasy Blood Extraction Kit.

The sequence joins TRBV4-1 to TRBJ1-1; TRBD1 is a possible D gene, resting on 5 matching bases. Sequenced sample: PBMCs. The source of this sequence is a man aged 45-60 years in good health and CMV-seropositive. CDR3 region: CASSQEGVNTEAFF. DNA sequence: TGCGCCAGCAGCCAAGAAGGGGTGAACACTGAAGCTTTCTTT.